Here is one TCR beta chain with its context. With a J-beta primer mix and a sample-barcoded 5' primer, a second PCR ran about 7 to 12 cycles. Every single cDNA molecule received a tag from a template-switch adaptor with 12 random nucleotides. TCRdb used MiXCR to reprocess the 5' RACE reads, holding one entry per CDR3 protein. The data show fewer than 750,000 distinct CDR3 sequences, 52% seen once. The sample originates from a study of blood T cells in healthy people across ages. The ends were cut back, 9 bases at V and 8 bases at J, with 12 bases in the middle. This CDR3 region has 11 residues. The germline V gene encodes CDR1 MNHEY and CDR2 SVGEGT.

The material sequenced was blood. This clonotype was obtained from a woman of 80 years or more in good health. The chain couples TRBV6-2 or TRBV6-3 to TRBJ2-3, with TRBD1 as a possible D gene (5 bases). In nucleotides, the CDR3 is TGTGCCAGTGCAGGGCCGTCTACGCAGTATTTT. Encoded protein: CASAGPSTQYF.